The 23 T cell receptor beta chains below were found in one sample sequenced in a study of patients and donors after allogeneic stem cell transplantation (dated by TCRdb to 2020 to 2021). Libraries were made using RT-PCR. The sample was run on a NextSeq 550. TCRdb itself trimmed the public reads at Q25 with fastp, ran MiXCR and retained productive beta chains. Under each unique CDR3 protein, matching rows form one entry showing the most common genes and DNA. The sample table lists roughly 960,000 distinct CDR3 sequences, 15% to 20% of them with a count of one. The ten largest clones represent under 6.5% of the sample. The sequenced sample consisted of blood, either unsorted or a sorted T cell fraction (not recorded which). The receptors here all came from a human donor who was either an allogeneic HSCT recipient or a stem cell or donor lymphocyte infusion donor (not recorded which). It is not recorded whose cells these are; they may come from a transplant donor.

This clonotype was found a few times. The CDR3 loop is CASSFTDSTYEQYF. The DNA of the CDR3 is TGCGCCAGCAGCTTTACGGACAGCACCTACGAGCAGTACTTC. V usage is TRBV5-1 and J usage is TRBJ2-7, with TRBD1 as a possible D gene (6 bases). This CDR3 region has 14 residues. Germline-derived CDR1 and CDR2 are SGHRS and YFSETQ. With 2 bases removed from V and 2 bases from J, the gap between germline ends came to 11 bases.

This clonotype was found a few times. A much more abundant neighbour one base away suggests this may be a read error. The chain has TRBV7-9 and TRBJ1-2; TRBD1 is a possible D gene (6 bases). V was cut by 6 bases and J by 4 bases, with 12 bases left in between. The CDR3 is 13 residues long. Germline V gene sequence: CDR1 SEHNR, CDR2 FQNEAQ (reference sequence). CDR3 sequence (DNA): TGTGCCAGCAGGCTACAGGGAGGCTATGGCTACACCTTC. This encodes CASRLQGGYGYTF.

The chain joins TRBV9 to TRBJ2-7; possibly TRBD2 for D (6 bases). The CDR3 sequence is 12 residues long. V dropped 0 bases and J dropped 6 bases, with 7 bases sitting between them. CDR1 SGDLS and CDR2 YYNGEE come from the germline V gene. The CDR3 DNA sequence: TGTGCCAGCAGCGTAGGGGGAGGCGAGCAGTACTTC. It yields the protein CASSVGGGEQYF.

This chain links TRBV5-6 with TRBJ1-1, with D possibly matching TRBD1 (5 bases). Germline V gives CDR1 SGHDT, CDR2 YYEEEE. Trimming removed 0 bases from V and 2 bases from J, with 14 bases in between. The CDR3 is made up of 16 amino acids. Here the CDR3 DNA reads TGTGCCAGCAGCTTGGTGTCAGCGGGGGATAACACTGAAGCTTTCTTT. Its protein product is CASSLVSAGDNTEAFF.

This clonotype occurred a few times. This chain joins TRBV10-3 and TRBJ1-4; weak D call: TRBD1 (6 bases). In germline, CDR1 is ENHRY, CDR2 SYGVKD. The CDR3 is made up of 17 amino acids. V lost 5 bases, J lost 0 bases, and 16 bases lay in between. CDR3: CAISRHRDTSTNEKLFF. Here the CDR3 DNA reads TGTGCCATCAGTCGTCACCGGGACACCTCAACTAATGAAAAACTGTTTTTT.

The chain joins TRBV20-1 to TRBJ2-1, with 10 bases matching TRBD2. Germline V CDR1 and CDR2: DFQATT, SNEGSKA (reference sequence). The V and J ends lost 0 bases and 6 bases, in that order; junction bases with no gene match: 8. This CDR3 is 16 amino acids long. The CDR3 loop is CSAREASGRALNEQFF. The CDR3 DNA reads TGCAGTGCTAGAGAGGCGAGCGGGAGGGCCCTCAATGAGCAGTTCTTC.

This clonotype was counted a few times. The V call is TRBV25-1, the J call TRBJ1-1, with D possibly being TRBD1 (5 bases). V was trimmed by 0 bases and J by 2 bases, leaving 16 bases between them. The CDR3 runs 17 residues. Germline V gives CDR1 MGHDK, CDR2 SYGVNS. CDR3 DNA: TGTGCCAGCAGTGAATACCCGGTTGGGGGACGAAACACTGAAGCTTTCTTT. Translated: CASSEYPVGGRNTEAFF. The full variable domain, rest sourced from reference TRBV25-1 and TRBJ1-1, is EADIYQTPRYLVIGTGKKITLECSQTMGHDKMYWYQQDPGMELHLIHYSYGVNSTEKGDLSSESTVSRIRTEHFPLTLESARPSHTSQYLCASSEYPVGGRNTEAFFGQGTRLTVV.

This clonotype has ten or more counts. The chain is built from TRBV4-2 and TRBJ2-3; D gene uncertain. The V gene's germline CDR1 is LGHNA and CDR2 YNFKEQ. The ends were cut back, 2 bases at V and 2 bases at J, with 11 bases in the middle. The CDR3 is made up of 15 amino acids. The chain's CDR3 is CASSQRRAPTDTQYF. CDR3 nucleotides: TGTGCCAGCAGCCAACGCCGGGCCCCCACAGATACGCAGTATTTT.

This clonotype was detected only a few times. The rearrangement links TRBV4-1 to TRBJ1-3; D gene unclear. There are 16 residues in the CDR3. V lost 4 bases and J lost 0, with 13 bases in between. The germline V gene has CDR1 MGHRA and CDR2 YSYEKL. The DNA for the CDR3 is TGCGCCAGCAGCCCTATAGGGCGGGGCTCTGGAAACACCATATATTTT. Protein product: CASSPIGRGSGNTIYF.

This clonotype was seen a few times. The gene calls are TRBV20-1 and TRBJ1-1, with no clear D. The germline gives CDR1 DFQATT, CDR2 SNEGSKA (reference sequence). This CDR3 has 13 amino acids. V dropped 0 bases and J dropped 7 bases, with 12 bases sitting between them. CDR3 bases: TGCAGTGCTAGAGATCTCAGGAATCGTGAAGCTTTCTTT. Encoded protein: CSARDLRNREAFF.

This clonotype was observed a handful of times. The V gene is TRBV4-1, the J gene TRBJ2-1, with D perhaps TRBD1 (5 bases). Germline V gene data show CDR1 as MGHRA and CDR2 as YSYEKL. The CDR3 length is 14 residues. Trimming stripped 0 bases from V and 8 bases from J, with 11 bases between. The CDR3 DNA is TGCGCCAGCAGCCAAGAAAAGGGGTTCGATGAGCAGTTCTTC. This encodes CASSQEKGFDEQFF.

The chain recombines TRBV4-1 with TRBJ2-5; 8 positions match TRBD2. In germline, CDR1 is MGHRA, CDR2 YSYEKL. Unmatched junction bases numbered 10, after V lost 3 bases and J lost 4 bases. CDR3 length: 16 residues. This chain's CDR3 is CASSHMTSAERETQYF. The CDR3 nucleotides are TGCGCCAGCAGCCACATGACTAGCGCCGAAAGAGAGACCCAGTACTTC.

This chain joins TRBV10-3 and TRBJ2-7; 8 positions match TRBD2. With 2 bases clipped from V and 6 bases from J, the junction kept 9 bases outside the gene matches. This CDR3 spans 15 amino acids. Looked up from germline, CDR1 is ENHRY and CDR2 is SYGVKD. CDR3 DNA: TGTGCCATCAGTGAGATGTCGGGAGGGCCCCTCGAGCAGTACTTC. Its translation: CAISEMSGGPLEQYF.

The CDR3 DNA reads as TGCAGTGCTAGAAGGGGACAGGGGACTAATGAAAAACTGTTTTTT. This codes for CSARRGQGTNEKLFF. The rearrangement joins TRBV20-1 to TRBJ1-4, with 10 nucleotides matching TRBD1. V shed 2 bases and J 2 bases; nucleotides not matched to a gene: 2. This CDR3 spans 15 amino acids. Germline V gene lookup returns CDR1 DFQATT and CDR2 SNEGSKA (reference sequence).

The table lists this clonotype with a few counts. The V and J genes are TRBV11-2 and TRBJ2-3; D might be TRBD2 (5 bases). Germline CDR1 and CDR2: SGHAT and FQNNGV. V lost 5 bases and J lost 4, with 16 bases in between. This CDR3 region has 15 residues. The CDR3 DNA follows: TGTGCCAGCAGCCAACGGCCGGGAACGGCAGATACGCAGTATTTT. Residues: CASSQRPGTADTQYF. The full variable domain, with the rest looked up from reference TRBV11-2 and TRBJ2-3, is EAGVAQSPRYKIIEKRQSVAFWCNPISGHATLYWYQQILGQGPKLLIQFQNNGVVDDSQLPKDRFSAERLKGVDSTLKIQPAKLEDSAVYLCASSQRPGTADTQYFGPGTRLTVL.

V usage is TRBV30 and J usage is TRBJ2-6; unclear D gene. CDR3 size: 13 residues. V was clipped by 6 bases and J by 0 bases, with 6 bases between them. Germline CDR1 is GTSNPN and CDR2 is SVGIG (reference sequence). The CDR3 protein is CACHPSGANVLTF. The CDR3 DNA reads TGTGCCTGTCACCCCTCTGGGGCCAACGTCCTGACTTTC.

The chain has TRBV6-2 or TRBV6-3 and TRBJ2-1; TRBD2 is a possible D gene (5 bases). V was pared by 0 bases and J by 6 bases, with 15 bases between. The CDR3 totals 16 residues. CDR1 is MNHEY, CDR2 SVGEGT, per germline. The CDR3 here is CASSYSVGLGGNEQFF. DNA of the CDR3: TGTGCCAGCAGTTACTCGGTAGGACTCGGCGGCAATGAGCAGTTCTTC.

This chain connects TRBV24-1 to TRBJ2-5; the D gene could be TRBD1 or TRBD2 (5 bases each). Trimming removed 8 bases at V and 4 bases at J, with 16 bases between. This CDR3 region has 14 residues. CDR1 is KGHDR, CDR2 SFDVKD, per germline. CDR3 region: CATNPDRGRETQYF. The CDR3, as DNA: TGTGCCACCAACCCGGACCGGGGCAGAGAGACCCAGTACTTC.

This clonotype was recorded only once. The rearrangement links TRBV2 to TRBJ2-7; TRBD2 aligns across 10 bases. This CDR3 contains 15 residues. J gave up 5 bases and V 2 bases, and 6 bases lay outside the gene matches. Germline CDR1 is SNHLY and CDR2 is FYNNEI. CDR3 residues: CASSEWASGSNEQYF. In DNA, the CDR3 is TGTGCCAGCAGTGAATGGGCTAGCGGGAGTAACGAGCAGTACTTC.

V usage is TRBV11-2 and J usage is TRBJ1-1, with D uncertain. The CDR3 extends over 12 amino acids. Trimming took off 2 bases at V and 4 bases at J, with 5 bases between the two ends. Germline-derived CDR1 and CDR2 are SGHAT and FQNNGV. CDR3 coding DNA: TGTGCCAGCAGCTTACCGTTCACTGAAGCTTTCTTT. Residues: CASSLPFTEAFF.

V is TRBV10-3 and J is TRBJ1-6; the D is unclear. Germline V gene lookup returns CDR1 ENHRY and CDR2 SYGVKD. With 6 bases removed from V and 5 bases from J, the gap between germline ends came to 14 bases. The CDR3 loop spans 15 amino acids. The CDR3 sequence is CAIRDLNLDNSPLHF. DNA for the CDR3: TGTGCCATCAGGGACCTTAACCTTGATAATTCACCCCTCCACTTT.

The chain recombines TRBV15 with TRBJ1-2; TRBD1 matches 7 bases. CDR3 length equals 17 residues. Trimming took 3 bases from V and 5 from J; bases not matched to a gene: 15. Germline CDR1 and CDR2: LNHNV and YYDKDF (reference sequence). The CDR3 region has the DNA TGTGCCACCAGCAGGAGGGAAGAGACAGGGAGGAAGTATGGCTACACCTTC. Amino acid sequence: CATSRREETGRKYGYTF.

The chain couples TRBV4-2 to TRBJ2-1; 11 nucleotides align to TRBD2. The CDR3 is 17 amino acids. V was pared by 3 bases and J by 0 bases, with 4 bases of the junction left unmatched. Germline V gene data show CDR1 as LGHNA and CDR2 as YNFKEQ. The CDR3 spells CASSHLTSGSSYNEQFF. DNA of the CDR3: TGTGCCAGCAGCCACCTCACTAGCGGGAGCTCCTACAATGAGCAGTTCTTC.